The sequence of this TCR beta chain was determined in a study of shared clonotypes between healthy human individuals. Overall study: The cohort comprised a couple of women and a few men. Their ages spanned 18 to 49 years.

Donors were healthy HIV-negative adults without recent acute infections or vaccinations. Trimming shortened V by 6 bases and J by 6 bases, and 12 bases separated the two germline ends. CDR1 SNHLY and CDR2 FYNNEI come from the germline V gene. The CDR3 totals 13 residues. Genomic DNA of every subset was divided equally among multiple immunoSEQ plates. Clones were read by immunoSEQ multiplex PCR, and TCRdb kept only the in-frame ones, dropping some. The repertoire holds some 490,000 clones, with about 84% as singletons. Turning to this clone: With only one base between it and a far larger clone, this is likely a read error.

The TCR sequence derives from a woman aged 35 to 49 in good health. Some clones in this sample may be carry-over from other donors' samples. The sequenced material came from PBMCs. The rearrangement links TRBV2 to TRBJ1-5; D might be TRBD1 (5 bases). The CDR3 DNA follows: TGTGCCAGCAGCCTGGACACAGGTCAGCCCCAGCATTTT. The encoded protein is CASSLDTGQPQHF.